The clone carrying this TCR beta chain was counted only a few times. V lost 6 bases and J 4 bases, leaving 11 bases between the germline ends. The CDR3 has 13 amino acids. CDR1 and CDR2 (germline): KGHDR, SFDVKD. The data were obtained in a study of blood T cell repertoires in COVID-19. Across the whole study: The study drew acute and convalescent COVID-19 samples from the United States, Italy and Spain. The analysed material was cDNA or gDNA that came from T cells, B-cell-depleted T cells, or PBMCs.

Source study methods: Estimation of nucleated cell counts was performed using reference gene primer amplification. The table came from immunoSEQ multiplex PCR; TCRdb's copy has only in-frame clones and leaves some out. V, J and clone size are taken as reported in that table, and D and trimming were inferred from the DNA itself. This sample yields 30,000 to 45,000 clones, of which roughly four fifths are seen a single time; about 44% belongs to the top ten. Sequencing was done on a sample of peripheral blood. This TCR was recovered from a human donor in a cohort sampled during active or convalescent COVID-19. The donor label of this sample is uncertain. V gene TRBV24-1 combines with J gene TRBJ2-5, with a tentative D call TRBD1 (5 bases). The DNA of the CDR3 is TGTGCCACCAGTCAGGGATTTCGAGAGACCCAGTACTTC. Protein product: CATSQGFRETQYF.